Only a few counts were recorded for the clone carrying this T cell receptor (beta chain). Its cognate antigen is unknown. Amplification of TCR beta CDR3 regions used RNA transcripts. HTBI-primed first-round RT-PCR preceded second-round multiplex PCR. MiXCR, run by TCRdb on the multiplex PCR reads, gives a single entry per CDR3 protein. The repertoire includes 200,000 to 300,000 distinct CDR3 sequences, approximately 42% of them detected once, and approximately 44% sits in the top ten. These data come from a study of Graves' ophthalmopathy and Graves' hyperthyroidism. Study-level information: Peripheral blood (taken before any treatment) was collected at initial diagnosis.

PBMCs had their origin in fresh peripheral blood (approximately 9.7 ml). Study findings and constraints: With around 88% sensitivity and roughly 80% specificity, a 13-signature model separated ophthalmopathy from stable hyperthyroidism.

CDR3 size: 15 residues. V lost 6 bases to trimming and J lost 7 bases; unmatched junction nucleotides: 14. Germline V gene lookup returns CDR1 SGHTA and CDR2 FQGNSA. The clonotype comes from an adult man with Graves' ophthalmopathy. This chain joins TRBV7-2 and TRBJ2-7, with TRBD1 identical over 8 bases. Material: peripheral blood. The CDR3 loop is CASSSQGAQGREQYF. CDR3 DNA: TGTGCCAGCAGTTCTCAGGGGGCGCAGGGACGGGAGCAGTACTTC.